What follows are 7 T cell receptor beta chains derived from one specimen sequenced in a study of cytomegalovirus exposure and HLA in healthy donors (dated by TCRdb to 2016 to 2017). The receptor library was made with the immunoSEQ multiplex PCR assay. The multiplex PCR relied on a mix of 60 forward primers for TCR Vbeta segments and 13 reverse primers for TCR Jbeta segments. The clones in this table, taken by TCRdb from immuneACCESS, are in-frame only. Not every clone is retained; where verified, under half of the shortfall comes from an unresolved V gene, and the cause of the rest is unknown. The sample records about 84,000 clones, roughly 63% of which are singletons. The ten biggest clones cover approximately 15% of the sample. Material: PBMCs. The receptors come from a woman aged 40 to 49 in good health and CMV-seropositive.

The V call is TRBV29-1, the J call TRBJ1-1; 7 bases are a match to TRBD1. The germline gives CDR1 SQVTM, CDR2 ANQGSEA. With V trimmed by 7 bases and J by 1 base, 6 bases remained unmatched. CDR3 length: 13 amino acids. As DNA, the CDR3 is TGCAGCGCAATGACAGGGACGAACACTGAAGCTTTCTTT. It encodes CSAMTGTNTEAFF.

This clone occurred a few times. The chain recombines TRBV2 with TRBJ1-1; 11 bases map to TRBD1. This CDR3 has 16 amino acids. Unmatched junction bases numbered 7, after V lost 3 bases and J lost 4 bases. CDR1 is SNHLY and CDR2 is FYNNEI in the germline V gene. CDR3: CASSDRSGTGGTEAFF. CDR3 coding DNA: TGTGCCAGCAGTGACAGATCCGGGACAGGGGGCACTGAAGCTTTCTTT.

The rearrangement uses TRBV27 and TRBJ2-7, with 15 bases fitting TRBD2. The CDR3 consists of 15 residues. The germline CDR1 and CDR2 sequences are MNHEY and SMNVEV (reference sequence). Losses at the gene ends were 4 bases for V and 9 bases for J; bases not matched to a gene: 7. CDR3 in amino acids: CASSSWTSGRELQYF. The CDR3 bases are TGTGCCAGCAGTTCCTGGACTAGCGGGAGGGAGTTGCAGTACTTC.

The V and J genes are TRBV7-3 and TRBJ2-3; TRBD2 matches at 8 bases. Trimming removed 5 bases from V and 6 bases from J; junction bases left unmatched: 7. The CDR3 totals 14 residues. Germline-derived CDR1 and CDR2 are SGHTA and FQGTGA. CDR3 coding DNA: TGTGCCAGCAGCCCGGGACTAGTTACGGATACGCAGTATTTT. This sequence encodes CASSPGLVTDTQYF. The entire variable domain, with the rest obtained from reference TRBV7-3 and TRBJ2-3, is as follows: GAGVSQTPSNKVTEKGKYVELRCDPISGHTALYWYRQSLGQGPEFLIYFQGTGAADDSGLPNDRFFAVRPEGSVSTLKIQRTERGDSAVYLCASSPGLVTDTQYFGPGTRLTVL.

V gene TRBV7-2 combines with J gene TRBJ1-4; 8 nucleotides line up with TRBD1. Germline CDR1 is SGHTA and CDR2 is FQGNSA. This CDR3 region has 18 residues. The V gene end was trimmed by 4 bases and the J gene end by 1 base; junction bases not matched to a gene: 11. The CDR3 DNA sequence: TGTGCCAGCAGCTCCCGCCTAATAGACAGGGGAACTAATGAAAAACTGTTTTTT. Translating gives CASSSRLIDRGTNEKLFF. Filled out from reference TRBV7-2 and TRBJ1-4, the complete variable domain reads GAGVSQSPSNKVTEKGKDVELRCDPISGHTALYWYRQSLGQGLEFLIYFQGNSAPDKSGLPSDRFSAERTGGSVSTLTIQRTQQEDSAVYLCASSSRLIDRGTNEKLFFGSGTQLSVL.

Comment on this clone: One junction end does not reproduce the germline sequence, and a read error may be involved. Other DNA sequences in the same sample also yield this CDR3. The CDR3 reads CAWSAGLAGTGELFF. CDR3 sequence (DNA): TGCGCCTGGAGTGCAGGACTAGCGGGGACCGGGGAGCTGTTTTTT. The chain couples TRBV30 to TRBJ2-2, with 12 bases identical to TRBD2. The CDR3 loop spans 15 amino acids. The V gene's germline CDR1 is GTSNPN and CDR2 SVGIG (reference sequence). Full variable domain (outside the CDR3, taken from reference TRBV30 and TRBJ2-2): SQTIHQWPATLVQPVGSPLSLECTVEGTSNPNLYWYRQAAGRGLQLLFYSVGIGQISSEVPQNLSASRPQDRQFILSSKKLLLSDSGFYLCAWSAGLAGTGELFFGEGSRLTVL.

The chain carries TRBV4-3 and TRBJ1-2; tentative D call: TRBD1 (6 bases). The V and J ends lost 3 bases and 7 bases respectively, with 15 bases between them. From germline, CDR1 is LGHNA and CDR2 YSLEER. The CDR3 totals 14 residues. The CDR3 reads CASSHLNRESGYTF. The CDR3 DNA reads TGCGCCAGCAGCCACCTCAACAGGGAATCTGGCTACACCTTC.